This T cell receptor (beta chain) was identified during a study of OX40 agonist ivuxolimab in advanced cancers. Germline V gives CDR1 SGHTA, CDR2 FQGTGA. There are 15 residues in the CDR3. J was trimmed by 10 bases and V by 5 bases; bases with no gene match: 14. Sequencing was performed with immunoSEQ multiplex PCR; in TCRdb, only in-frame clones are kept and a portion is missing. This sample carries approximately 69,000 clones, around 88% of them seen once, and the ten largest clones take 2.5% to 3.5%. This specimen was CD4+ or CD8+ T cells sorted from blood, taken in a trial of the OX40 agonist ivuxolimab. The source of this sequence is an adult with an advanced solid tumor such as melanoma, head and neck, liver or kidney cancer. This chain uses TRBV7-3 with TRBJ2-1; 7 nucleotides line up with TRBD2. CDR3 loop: CASSPPGGGVGEQFF. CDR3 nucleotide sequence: TGTGCCAGCAGCCCCCCCGGCGGGGGAGTAGGGGAGCAGTTCTTC. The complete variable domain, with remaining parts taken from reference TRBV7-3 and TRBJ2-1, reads GAGVSQTPSNKVTEKGKYVELRCDPISGHTALYWYRQSLGQGPEFLIYFQGTGAADDSGLPNDRFFAVRPEGSVSTLKIQRTERGDSAVYLCASSPPGGGVGEQFFGPGTRLTVL.